The entry that follows covers one TCR beta chain sequence. The data stem from a study of human T cells and chemical hapten exposure. Each cDNA molecule in the library carried unique molecular identifiers. TCRdb independently ran MiXCR on the RACE reads; one entry per CDR3 protein. The table lists about 140,000 distinct CDR3 sequences, 10% to 15% of them singletons, with around 1.4% in the top ten. Stated time point: patch test 2, 6 weeks after DPC sensitization. Treatment indicated: therapeutic diphenylcyclopropenone sensitization with weekly scalp DPC. CDR1 is SGHVS and CDR2 is FNYEAQ in the germline V gene. The germline V and J ends were trimmed by 3 bases and 9 bases, with 15 bases remaining between them. The CDR3 runs 14 residues.

The clonotype comes from a woman aged 45-65 years with alopecia areata. Some clones in this sample may be carry-over from other donors' samples. Here the sequenced sample was whole blood, taken in connection with sensitization to the hapten diphenylcyclopropenone (DPC). The rearrangement joins TRBV7-6 to TRBJ2-1, with a weak D call TRBD2 (6 bases). The CDR3 protein is CASSLRGGVGEQFF. The CDR3 nucleotides are TGTGCCAGCAGCTTGAGGGGCGGGGTTGGTGAGCAGTTCTTC.